The 5 T cell receptor beta chains below all came from one sample that was sequenced in a study of identical twins. One entry per CDR3 protein results from TCRdb running MiXCR on the 5' RACE reads. The sample carries some 630,000 distinct CDR3 sequences, roughly 7.2% recorded once. Another study also made use of these data, one on yellow fever vaccine responses in identical twins.

The sample comprised PBMCs. Receptors were obtained from a woman aged 18-29 years in good health.

This rearrangement joins TRBV6-2 or TRBV6-3 to TRBJ2-1; a weak D match, TRBD2 (5 bases). The V gene's germline CDR1 is MNHEY and CDR2 SVGEGT. The CDR3 is 13 residues long. The V gene lost 6 bases and the J gene lost 5 bases, with 11 bases spanning the gap. The CDR3 DNA follows: TGTGCCAGCAGGGGAGCTAGCAACAATGAGCAGTTCTTC. Encoded protein: CASRGASNNEQFF.

The V gene is TRBV14, the J gene TRBJ1-1; D unresolved. With 3 bases removed from V and 8 bases from J, the gap between germline ends came to 10 bases. Germline CDR1 is SGHDN and CDR2 is FVKESK. The CDR3 is 12 residues long. The CDR3 loop is CASSQGRWEAFF. CDR3 DNA: TGTGCCAGCAGCCAGGGGAGGTGGGAAGCTTTCTTT.

This clonotype was recorded a few times. The chain joins TRBV6-2 or TRBV6-3 to TRBJ1-1; D ambiguous. The CDR3 spans 15 residues. V lost 6 bases to trimming and J lost 0 bases, with 14 bases between them. Per germline, CDR1 MNHEY and CDR2 SVGEGT. CDR3: CASSRPFFLNTEAFF. The CDR3 nucleotides are TGTGCCAGCAGCCGGCCTTTCTTTTTGAACACTGAAGCTTTCTTT.

In this sample, this clonotype turned up a few times. The J gene is TRBJ2-2, the V gene TRBV7-2; 9 nucleotides align to TRBD2. The CDR3 covers 16 residues. V lost 6 bases and J lost 4; bases outside the gene matches: 9. Germline V gene lookup returns CDR1 SGHTA and CDR2 FQGNSA. DNA for the CDR3: TGTGCCAGCAGATATCCGGGACTAGCAGCCACCGGGGAGCTGTTTTTT. Protein product: CASRYPGLAATGELFF.

The chain combines TRBV5-6 with TRBJ2-7, with D perhaps matching TRBD1 (6 bases). The CDR3 has 16 residues. Trimming stripped 7 bases from V and 3 bases from J, with 23 bases between. Germline CDR1 is SGHDT and CDR2 is YYEEEE. The DNA of the CDR3 is TGTGCCAGCGCCGATTGGGGGCGAGCTACTATCTACGAGCAGTACTTC. Translating gives CASADWGRATIYEQYF.